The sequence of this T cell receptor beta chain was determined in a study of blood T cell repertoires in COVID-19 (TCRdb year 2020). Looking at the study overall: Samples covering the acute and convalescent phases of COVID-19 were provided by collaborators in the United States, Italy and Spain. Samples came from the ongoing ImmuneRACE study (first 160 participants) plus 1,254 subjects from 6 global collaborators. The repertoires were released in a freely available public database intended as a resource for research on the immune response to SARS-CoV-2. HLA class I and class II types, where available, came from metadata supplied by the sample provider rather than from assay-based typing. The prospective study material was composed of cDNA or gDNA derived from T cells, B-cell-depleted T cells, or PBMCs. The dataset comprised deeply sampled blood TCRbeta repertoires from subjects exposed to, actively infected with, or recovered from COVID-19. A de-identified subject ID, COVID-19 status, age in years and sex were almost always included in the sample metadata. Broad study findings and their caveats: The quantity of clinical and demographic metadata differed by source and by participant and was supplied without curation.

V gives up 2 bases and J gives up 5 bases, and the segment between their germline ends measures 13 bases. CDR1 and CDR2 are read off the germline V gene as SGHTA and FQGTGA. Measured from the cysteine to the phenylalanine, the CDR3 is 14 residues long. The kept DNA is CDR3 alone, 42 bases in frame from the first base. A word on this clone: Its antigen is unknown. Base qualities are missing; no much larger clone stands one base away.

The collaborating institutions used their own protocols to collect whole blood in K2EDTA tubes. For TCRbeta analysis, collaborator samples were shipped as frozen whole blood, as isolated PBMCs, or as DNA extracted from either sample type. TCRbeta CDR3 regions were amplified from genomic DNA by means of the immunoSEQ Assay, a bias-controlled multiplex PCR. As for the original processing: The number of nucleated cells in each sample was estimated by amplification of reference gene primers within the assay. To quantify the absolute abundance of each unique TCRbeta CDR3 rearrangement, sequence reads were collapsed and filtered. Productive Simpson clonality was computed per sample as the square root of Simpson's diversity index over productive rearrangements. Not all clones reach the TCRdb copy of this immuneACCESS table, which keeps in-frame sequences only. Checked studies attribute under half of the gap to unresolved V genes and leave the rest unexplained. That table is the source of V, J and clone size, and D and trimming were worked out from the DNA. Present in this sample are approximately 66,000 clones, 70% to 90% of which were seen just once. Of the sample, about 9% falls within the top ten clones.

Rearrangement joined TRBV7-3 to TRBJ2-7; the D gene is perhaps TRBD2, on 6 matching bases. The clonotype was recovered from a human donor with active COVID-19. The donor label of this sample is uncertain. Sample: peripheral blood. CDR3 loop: CASSLGGNVHEQYF. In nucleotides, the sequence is TGTGCCAGCAGCTTAGGCGGGAACGTCCACGAGCAGTACTTC.